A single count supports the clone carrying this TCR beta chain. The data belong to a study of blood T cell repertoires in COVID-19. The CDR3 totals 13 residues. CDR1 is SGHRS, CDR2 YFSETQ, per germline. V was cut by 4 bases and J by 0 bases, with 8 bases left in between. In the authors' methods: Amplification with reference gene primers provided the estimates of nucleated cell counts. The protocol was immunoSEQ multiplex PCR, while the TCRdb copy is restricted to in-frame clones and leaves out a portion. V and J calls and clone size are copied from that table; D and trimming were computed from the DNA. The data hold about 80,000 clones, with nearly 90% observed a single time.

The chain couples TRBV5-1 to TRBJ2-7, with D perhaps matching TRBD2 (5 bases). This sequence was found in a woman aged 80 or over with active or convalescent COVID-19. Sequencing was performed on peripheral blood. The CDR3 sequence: CASSEGSSYEQYF. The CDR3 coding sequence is TGCGCCAGCAGCGAGGGCAGCTCCTACGAGCAGTACTTC.